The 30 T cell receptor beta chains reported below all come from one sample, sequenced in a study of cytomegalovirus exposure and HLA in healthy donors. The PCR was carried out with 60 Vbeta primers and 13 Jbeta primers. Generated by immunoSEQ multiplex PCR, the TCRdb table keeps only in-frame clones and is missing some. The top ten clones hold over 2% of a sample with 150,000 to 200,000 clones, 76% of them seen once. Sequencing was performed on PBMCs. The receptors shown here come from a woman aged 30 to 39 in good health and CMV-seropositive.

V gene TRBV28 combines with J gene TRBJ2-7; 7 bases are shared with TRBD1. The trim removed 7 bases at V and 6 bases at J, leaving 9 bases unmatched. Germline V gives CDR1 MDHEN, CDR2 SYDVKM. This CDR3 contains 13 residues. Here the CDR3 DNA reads TGTGCCAGCAACTTGAACAGGGGCAGCGAGCAGTACTTC. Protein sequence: CASNLNRGSEQYF.

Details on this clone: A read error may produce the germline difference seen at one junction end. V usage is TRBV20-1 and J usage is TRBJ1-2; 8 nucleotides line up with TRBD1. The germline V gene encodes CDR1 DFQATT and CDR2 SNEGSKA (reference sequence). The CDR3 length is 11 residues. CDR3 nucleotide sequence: TGCAGTGTTCCTACGGACAGGGCCCTCGCCTTC. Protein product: CSVPTDRALAF.

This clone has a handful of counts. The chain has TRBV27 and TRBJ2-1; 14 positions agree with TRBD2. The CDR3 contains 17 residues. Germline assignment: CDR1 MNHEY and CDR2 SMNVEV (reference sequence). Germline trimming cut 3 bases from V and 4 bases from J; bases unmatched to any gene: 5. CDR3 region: CASSLGTSGGTYNEQFF. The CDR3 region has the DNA TGTGCCAGCAGTTTGGGGACTAGCGGGGGCACTTACAATGAGCAGTTCTTC.

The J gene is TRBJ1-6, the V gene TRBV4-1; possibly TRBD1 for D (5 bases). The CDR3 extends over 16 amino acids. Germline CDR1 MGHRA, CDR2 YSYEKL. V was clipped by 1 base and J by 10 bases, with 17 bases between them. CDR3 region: CASSQGRARGASPLHF. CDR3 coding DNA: TGCGCCAGCAGCCAAGGCCGGGCCCGTGGGGCCTCACCCCTCCACTTT.

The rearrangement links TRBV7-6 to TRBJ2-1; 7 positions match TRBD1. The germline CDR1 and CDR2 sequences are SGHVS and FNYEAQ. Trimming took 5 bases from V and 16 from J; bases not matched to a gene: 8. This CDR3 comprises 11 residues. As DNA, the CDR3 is TGTGCCAGCAGCAGACAGGGACCCTCTTTCTTC. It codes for CASSRQGPSFF.

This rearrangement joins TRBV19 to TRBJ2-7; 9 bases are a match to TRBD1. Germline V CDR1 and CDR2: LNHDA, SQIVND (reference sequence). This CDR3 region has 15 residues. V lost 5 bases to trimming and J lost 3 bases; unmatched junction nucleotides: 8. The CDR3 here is CASSEGRGQGYEQYF. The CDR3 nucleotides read TGTGCCAGTAGTGAAGGGAGGGGACAGGGCTACGAGCAGTACTTC.

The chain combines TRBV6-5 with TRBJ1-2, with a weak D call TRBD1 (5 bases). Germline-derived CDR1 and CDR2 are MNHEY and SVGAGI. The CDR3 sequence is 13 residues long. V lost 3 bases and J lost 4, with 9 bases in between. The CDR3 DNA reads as TGTGCCAGCAGTTATCAGGGAATCTATGGCTACACCTTC. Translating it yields CASSYQGIYGYTF.

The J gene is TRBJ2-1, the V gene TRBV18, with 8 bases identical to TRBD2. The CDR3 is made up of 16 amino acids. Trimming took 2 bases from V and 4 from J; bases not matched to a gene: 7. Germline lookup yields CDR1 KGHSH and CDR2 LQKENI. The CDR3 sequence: CASSPMVRGAYNEQFF. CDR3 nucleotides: TGTGCCAGCTCACCAATGGTGCGGGGGGCATACAATGAGCAGTTCTTC. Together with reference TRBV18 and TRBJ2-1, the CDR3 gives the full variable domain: NAGVMQNPRHLVRRRGQEARLRCSPMKGHSHVYWYRQLPEEGLKFMVYLQKENIIDESGMPKERFSAEFPKEGPSILRIQQVVRGDSAAYFCASSPMVRGAYNEQFFGPGTRLTVL.

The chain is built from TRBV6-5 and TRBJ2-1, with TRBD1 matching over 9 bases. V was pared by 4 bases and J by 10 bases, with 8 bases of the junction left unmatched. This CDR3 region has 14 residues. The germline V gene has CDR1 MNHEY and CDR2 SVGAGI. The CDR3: CASSFLGQGEEQFF. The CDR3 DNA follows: TGTGCCAGCAGTTTCCTGGGACAGGGCGAAGAGCAGTTCTTC.

CDR3 region: CASSWEGTITGELFF. CDR3 nucleotide sequence: TGTGCCAGCAGCTGGGAGGGGACTATCACCGGGGAGCTGTTTTTT. This chain uses TRBV11-3 with TRBJ2-2; the match to TRBD2 covers 7 bases. The junction had 6 bases not matched to a gene; V was cut back by 4 bases and J by 4 bases. CDR3 length: 15 residues. Germline CDR1 SGHNT, CDR2 YENEEA.

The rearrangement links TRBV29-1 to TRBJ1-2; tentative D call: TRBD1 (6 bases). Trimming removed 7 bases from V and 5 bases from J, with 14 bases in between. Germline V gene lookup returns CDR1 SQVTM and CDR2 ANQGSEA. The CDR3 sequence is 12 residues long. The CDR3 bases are TGCAGCGACGCGGACAGAGGTTATGGCTACACCTTC. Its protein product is CSDADRGYGYTF. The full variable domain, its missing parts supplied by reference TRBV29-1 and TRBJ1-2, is SAVISQKPSRDICQRGTSLTIQCQVDSQVTMMFWYRQQPGQSLTLIATANQGSEATYESGFVIDKFPISRPNLTFSTLTVSNMSPEDSSIYLCSDADRGYGYTFGSGTRLTVV.

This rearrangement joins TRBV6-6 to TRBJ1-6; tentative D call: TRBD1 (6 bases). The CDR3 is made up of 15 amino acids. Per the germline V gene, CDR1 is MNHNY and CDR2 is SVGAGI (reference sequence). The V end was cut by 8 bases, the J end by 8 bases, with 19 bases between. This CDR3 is CASSPRGGAYSPLHF. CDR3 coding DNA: TGTGCCAGCTCCCCACGAGGGGGTGCGTATTCACCCCTCCACTTT.

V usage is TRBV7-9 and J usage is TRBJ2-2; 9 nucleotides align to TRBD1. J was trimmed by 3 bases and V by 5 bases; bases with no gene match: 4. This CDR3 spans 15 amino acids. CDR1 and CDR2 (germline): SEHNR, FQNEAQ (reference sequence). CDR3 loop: CASSPRDRDTGELFF. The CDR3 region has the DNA TGTGCCAGCAGCCCCCGGGACAGGGACACCGGGGAGCTGTTTTTT.

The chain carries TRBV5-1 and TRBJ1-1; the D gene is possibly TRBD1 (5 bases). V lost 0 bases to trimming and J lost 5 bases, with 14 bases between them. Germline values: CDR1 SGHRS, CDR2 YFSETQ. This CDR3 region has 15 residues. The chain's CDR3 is CASSLAGGGRTEAFF. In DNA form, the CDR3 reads TGCGCCAGCAGCTTGGCCGGGGGGGGGAGGACTGAAGCTTTCTTT.

CDR3 nucleotide sequence: TGTGCCAGCAGTCCCACGGGAGGATGGAACACTGAAGCTTTCTTT. Encoded protein: CASSPTGGWNTEAFF. The chain recombines TRBV27 with TRBJ1-1; no firm D call. The CDR3 has 15 residues. The germline CDR1 and CDR2 sequences are MNHEY and SMNVEV (reference sequence). V was clipped by 5 bases and J by 1 base, with 14 bases between them.

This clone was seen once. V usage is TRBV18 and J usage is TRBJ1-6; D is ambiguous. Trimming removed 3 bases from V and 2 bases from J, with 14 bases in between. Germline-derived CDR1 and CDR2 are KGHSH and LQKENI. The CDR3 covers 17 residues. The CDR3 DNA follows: TGTGCCAGCTCACCGGCGGTGGATGCGACCTATAATTCACCCCTCCACTTT. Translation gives CASSPAVDATYNSPLHF.

The CDR3 DNA sequence: TGTGCCAGCAGCTTGATTCAGGGGCCCGAAGAGACCCAGTACTTC. Its translation: CASSLIQGPEETQYF. The chain combines TRBV5-6 with TRBJ2-5; D might be TRBD1 (6 bases). CDR1 SGHDT and CDR2 YYEEEE come from the germline V gene. V lost 1 base and J lost 3, with 13 bases in between. The CDR3 consists of 15 residues.

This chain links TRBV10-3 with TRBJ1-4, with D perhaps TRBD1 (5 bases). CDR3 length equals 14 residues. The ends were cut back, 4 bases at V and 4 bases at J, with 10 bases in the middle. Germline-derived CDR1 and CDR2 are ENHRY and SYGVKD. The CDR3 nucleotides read TGTGCCATCAGTGGCGGGACGGGTAATGAAAAACTGTTTTTT. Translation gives CAISGGTGNEKLFF.

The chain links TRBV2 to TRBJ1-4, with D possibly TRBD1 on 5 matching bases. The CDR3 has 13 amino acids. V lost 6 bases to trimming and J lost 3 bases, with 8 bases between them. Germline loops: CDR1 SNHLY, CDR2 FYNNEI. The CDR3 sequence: CASSARANEKLFF. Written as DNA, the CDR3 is TGTGCCAGCAGCGCCAGGGCTAATGAAAAACTGTTTTTT.

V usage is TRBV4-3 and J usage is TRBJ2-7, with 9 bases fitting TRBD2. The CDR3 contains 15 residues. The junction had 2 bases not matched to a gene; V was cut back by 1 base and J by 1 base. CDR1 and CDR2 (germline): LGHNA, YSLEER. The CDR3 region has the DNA TGCGCCAGCAGCCAAGTAGCGGGGGATTCCTACGAGCAGTACTTC. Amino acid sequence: CASSQVAGDSYEQYF.

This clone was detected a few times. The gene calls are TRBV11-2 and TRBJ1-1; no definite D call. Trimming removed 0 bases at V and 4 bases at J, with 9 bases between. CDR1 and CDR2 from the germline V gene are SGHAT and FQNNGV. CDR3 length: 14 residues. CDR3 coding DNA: TGTGCCAGCAGCTTAGATCTGGGGAGCACTGAAGCTTTCTTT. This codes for CASSLDLGSTEAFF.

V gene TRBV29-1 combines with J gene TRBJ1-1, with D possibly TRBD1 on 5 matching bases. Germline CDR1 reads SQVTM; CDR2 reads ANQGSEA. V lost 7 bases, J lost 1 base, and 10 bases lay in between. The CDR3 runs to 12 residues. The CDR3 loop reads CSGGRENTEAFF. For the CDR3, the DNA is TGCAGCGGGGGGAGGGAGAACACTGAAGCTTTCTTT.

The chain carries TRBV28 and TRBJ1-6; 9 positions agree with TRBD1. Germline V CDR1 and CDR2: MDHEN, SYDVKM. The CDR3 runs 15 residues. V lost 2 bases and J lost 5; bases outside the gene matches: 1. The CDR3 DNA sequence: TGTGCCAGCAGTTTAAACAGGGGGCATAATTCACCCCTCCACTTT. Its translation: CASSLNRGHNSPLHF.

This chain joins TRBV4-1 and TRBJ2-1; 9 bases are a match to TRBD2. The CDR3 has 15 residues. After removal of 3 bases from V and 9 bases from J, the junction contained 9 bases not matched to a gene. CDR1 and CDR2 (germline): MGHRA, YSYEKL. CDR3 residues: CASSHPPSGVVEQFF. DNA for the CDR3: TGCGCCAGCAGCCATCCCCCTAGCGGGGTAGTTGAGCAGTTCTTC.

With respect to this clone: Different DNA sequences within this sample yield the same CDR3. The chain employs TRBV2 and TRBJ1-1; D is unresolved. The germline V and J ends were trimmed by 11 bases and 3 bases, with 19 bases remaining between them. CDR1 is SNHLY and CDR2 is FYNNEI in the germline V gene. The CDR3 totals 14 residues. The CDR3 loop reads CAAERQAWDTEAFF. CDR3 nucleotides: TGTGCCGCCGAGCGGCAGGCGTGGGACACTGAAGCTTTCTTT.

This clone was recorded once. The CDR3 bases are TGTGCCAGCAGTTCCCAGGGTTCTAACTATGGCTACACCTTC. Protein product: CASSSQGSNYGYTF. This sequence joins TRBV28 and TRBJ1-2; TRBD1 might be the D (5 bases). V was pared by 4 bases and J by 0 bases, with 9 bases between. Germline CDR1 MDHEN, CDR2 SYDVKM. The CDR3 loop spans 14 amino acids.

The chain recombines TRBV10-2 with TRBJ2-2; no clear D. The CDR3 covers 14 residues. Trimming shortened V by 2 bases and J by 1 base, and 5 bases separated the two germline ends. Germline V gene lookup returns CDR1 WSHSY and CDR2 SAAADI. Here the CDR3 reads CASSEAKNTGELFF. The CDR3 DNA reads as TGCGCCAGCAGTGAGGCTAAGAACACCGGGGAGCTGTTTTTT.

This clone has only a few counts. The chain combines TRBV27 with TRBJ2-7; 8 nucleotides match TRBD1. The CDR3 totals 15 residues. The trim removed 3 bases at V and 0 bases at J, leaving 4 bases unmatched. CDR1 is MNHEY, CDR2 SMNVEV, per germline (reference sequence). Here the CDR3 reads CASSLGQDPSYEQYF. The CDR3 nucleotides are TGTGCCAGCAGTTTGGGACAGGACCCCTCCTACGAGCAGTACTTC.

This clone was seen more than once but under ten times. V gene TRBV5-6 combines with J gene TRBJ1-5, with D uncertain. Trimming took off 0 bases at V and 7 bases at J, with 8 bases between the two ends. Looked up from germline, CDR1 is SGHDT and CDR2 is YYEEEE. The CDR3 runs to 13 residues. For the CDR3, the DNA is TGTGCCAGCAGCTTGGGTCCAGGCCAGCCCCAGCATTTT. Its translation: CASSLGPGQPQHF.

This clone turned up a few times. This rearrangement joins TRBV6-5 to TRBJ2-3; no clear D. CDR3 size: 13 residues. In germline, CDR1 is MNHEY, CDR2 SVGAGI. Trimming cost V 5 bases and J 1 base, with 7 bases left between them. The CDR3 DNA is TGTGCCAGCAGTCTGAGCGGCACAGATACGCAGTATTTT. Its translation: CASSLSGTDTQYF.